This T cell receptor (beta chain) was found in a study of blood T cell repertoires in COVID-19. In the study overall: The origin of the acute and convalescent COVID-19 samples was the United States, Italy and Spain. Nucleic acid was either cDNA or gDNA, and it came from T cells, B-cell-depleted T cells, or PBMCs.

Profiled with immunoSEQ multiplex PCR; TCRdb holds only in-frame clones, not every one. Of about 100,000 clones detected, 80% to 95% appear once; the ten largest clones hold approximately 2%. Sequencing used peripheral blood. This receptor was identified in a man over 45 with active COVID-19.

The CDR3 region has the DNA TGTGCCACTACAGGCGGATTCACTGAAGCTTTCTTT. Protein: CATTGGFTEAFF. V and J are TRBV19 and TRBJ1-1; TRBD1 is a possible D gene (5 bases). Trimming left V 10 bases short and J 4 bases short, with 13 bases between. The CDR3 sequence is 12 residues long. CDR1 is LNHDA, CDR2 SQIVND, per germline (reference sequence).